These 18 T cell receptor beta chains share one sample of origin, sequenced in a study of human T cells and chemical hapten exposure. Time point described: pre-sensitization, week 0. The treatment is: therapeutic diphenylcyclopropenone sensitization with weekly scalp DPC. From the RACE reads, TCRdb called clonotypes with MiXCR, one entry per CDR3 protein. This sample has over 35,000 distinct CDR3 sequences, with about 10% found just once. This specimen was whole blood, taken in connection with sensitization to the hapten diphenylcyclopropenone (DPC). These TCRs come from a man aged 25 to 40 with alopecia areata. Some clones in this sample may be carry-over from other donors' samples.

This clonotype was detected many times. The chain carries TRBV11-2 and TRBJ1-6; 7 bases are a match to TRBD1. Germline V gives CDR1 SGHAT, CDR2 FQNNGV. This CDR3 comprises 18 residues. The V and J ends lost 4 bases and 11 bases, in that order; junction bases with no gene match: 20. CDR3: CASSSDRGRGIWNTPLHF. The DNA of the CDR3 is TGTGCCAGCAGCTCAGACCGTGGCAGGGGGATTTGGAATACACCCCTCCACTTT. Combining the CDR3 with reference TRBV11-2 and TRBJ1-6 gives the whole variable domain EAGVAQSPRYKIIEKRQSVAFWCNPISGHATLYWYQQILGQGPKLLIQFQNNGVVDDSQLPKDRFSAERLKGVDSTLKIQPAKLEDSAVYLCASSSDRGRGIWNTPLHFGNGTRLTVT.

This clonotype was seen repeatedly, ten times or more. The V and J genes are TRBV3-1 and TRBJ1-1; D may be TRBD1 (5 bases). The CDR3 runs to 17 residues. V gave up 0 bases and J gave up 1 base, with 15 bases separating them. Looked up from germline, CDR1 is LGHDT and CDR2 is YNNKEL (reference sequence). The chain's CDR3 is CASSQDPGRRRNTEAFF. The CDR3 bases are TGTGCCAGCAGCCAAGACCCGGGACGTCGACGGAACACTGAAGCTTTCTTT.

J is TRBJ2-1 and V is TRBV18; 8 bases fit TRBD1. The CDR3 is 17 residues long. From germline, CDR1 is KGHSH and CDR2 LQKENI. V was pared by 2 bases and J by 5 bases, with 11 bases of the junction left unmatched. The CDR3 loop reads CASSPSDRGPLHNEQFF. CDR3 in DNA: TGTGCCAGCTCACCATCAGACAGGGGACCATTACACAATGAGCAGTTCTTC.

This clonotype was detected only a few times. A much larger clone sits a single nucleotide away, making a read error possible. This sequence joins TRBV7-2 and TRBJ2-3; D gene unclear. The germline V and J ends were trimmed by 5 bases and 1 base, with 1 base remaining between them. CDR1 and CDR2 from the germline V gene are SGHTA and FQGNSA. CDR3 length equals 11 residues. CDR3 protein: CASSRTDTQYF. The DNA for the CDR3 is TGTGCCAGCAGCCGCACAGATACGCAGTATTTT.

Within the sample, this clonotype is medium-sized. The V and J genes are TRBV29-1 and TRBJ2-1; D gene unclear. Germline CDR1 is SQVTM and CDR2 is ANQGSEA. The CDR3 has 14 amino acids. V was trimmed by 2 bases and J by 0 bases, leaving 8 bases between them. The CDR3 protein is CSVESASSYNEQFF. In DNA, the CDR3 is TGCAGCGTTGAATCTGCCAGCTCCTACAATGAGCAGTTCTTC.

This sequence joins TRBV29-1 and TRBJ2-7; maybe TRBD1 (6 bases). The length of the CDR3 is 11 residues. Per germline, CDR1 SQVTM and CDR2 ANQGSEA. V lost 6 bases and J 6 bases, leaving 12 bases between the germline ends. DNA of the CDR3: TGCAGCGTCATACAGGGTCGCGAGCAGTACGTC. Protein product: CSVIQGREQYV.

This chain uses TRBV9 with TRBJ1-1; D is unclear. Trimming took off 2 bases at V and 7 bases at J, with 18 bases between the two ends. This CDR3 has 15 amino acids. Germline V gene data show CDR1 as SGDLS and CDR2 as YYNGEE. The chain's CDR3 is CASSVSTRYDDEAFF. The CDR3, as DNA: TGTGCCAGCAGCGTTTCGACTCGATATGATGATGAAGCTTTCTTT.

CDR3 region: CASSLPQQETQYF. Written as DNA, the CDR3 is TGCGCCAGCAGCTTGCCACAGCAAGAGACCCAGTACTTC. The gene calls are TRBV5-1 and TRBJ2-5; D is unresolved. CDR1 SGHRS and CDR2 YFSETQ come from the germline V gene. V was clipped by 1 base and J by 2 bases, with 6 bases between them. The CDR3 loop spans 13 amino acids.

Notes on this clonotype: This may be a read error, as it is one base from a much larger clone. The chain recombines TRBV9 with TRBJ2-1; D not resolved. V lost 4 bases and J 11 bases, leaving 16 bases between the germline ends. CDR1 and CDR2 (germline): SGDLS, YYNGEE. This CDR3 is 13 amino acids long. CDR3 residues: CASSRAKPYKQFF. The CDR3 DNA reads TGTGCCAGCAGCCGCGCCAAGCCATATAAGCAGTTCTTC. The variable domain in full, with the rest retrieved from reference TRBV9 and TRBJ2-1, is DSGVTQTPKHLITATGQRVTLRCSPRSGDLSVYWYQQSLDQGLQFLIQYYNGEERAKGNILERFSAQQFPDLHSELNLSSLELGDSALYFCASSRAKPYKQFFGPGTRLTVL.

The rearrangement links TRBV29-1 to TRBJ2-2; D possibly matches TRBD1 or TRBD2 (5 bases each). The germline V and J ends were trimmed by 5 bases and 6 bases, with 19 bases remaining between them. In germline, CDR1 is SQVTM, CDR2 ANQGSEA. The CDR3 extends over 15 amino acids. CDR3 residues: CSVSSGPKQAGELFF. CDR3 bases: TGCAGCGTTTCTTCGGGACCAAAGCAGGCCGGGGAGCTGTTTTTT.

This clonotype appeared many times. CDR3 in amino acids: CASSADRGSEKLFF. The CDR3 DNA reads as TGTGCCAGCAGCGCGGACAGGGGAAGTGAAAAACTGTTTTTT. V is TRBV7-9 and J is TRBJ1-4, with TRBD1 identical over 9 bases. J gave up 7 bases and V 5 bases, and 5 bases lay outside the gene matches. The germline V gene has CDR1 SEHNR and CDR2 FQNEAQ (reference sequence). The CDR3 covers 14 residues.

This clonotype occurred many times. The V gene is TRBV18, the J gene TRBJ1-6; TRBD1 agrees at 11 bases. Germline-derived CDR1 and CDR2 are KGHSH and LQKENI. The CDR3 consists of 16 residues. V shed 4 bases, J shed 10 bases, and the junction held 9 bases outside the gene matches. CDR3: CASSQDRGLSGSPLHF. The DNA of the CDR3 is TGTGCCAGCTCACAGGACAGGGGGCTTTCGGGGTCACCCCTCCACTTT. The whole variable domain, remainder taken from reference TRBV18 and TRBJ1-6, is NAGVMQNPRHLVRRRGQEARLRCSPMKGHSHVYWYRQLPEEGLKFMVYLQKENIIDESGMPKERFSAEFPKEGPSILRIQQVVRGDSAAYFCASSQDRGLSGSPLHFGNGTRLTVT.

This chain uses TRBV11-3 with TRBJ2-1; maybe TRBD2 (6 bases). This CDR3 has 15 residues. Germline V gene sequence: CDR1 SGHNT, CDR2 YENEEA. Trimming removed 5 bases from V and 2 bases from J, with 13 bases in between. CDR3 coding DNA: TGTGCCAGCAGCCCCCGCGGGAACACCTACAATGAGCAGTTCTTC. Its translation is CASSPRGNTYNEQFF.

This chain links TRBV28 with TRBJ2-6, with D perhaps TRBD2 (5 bases). Trimming stripped 3 bases from V and 0 bases from J, with 9 bases between. The V gene's germline CDR1 is MDHEN and CDR2 SYDVKM. CDR3 size: 16 residues. The CDR3 nucleotides are TGTGCCAGCAGTTTCGGCGGACTCTCTGGGGCCAACGTCCTGACTTTC. As protein: CASSFGGLSGANVLTF. Supplemented by reference TRBV28 and TRBJ2-6, the full variable domain reads DVKVTQSSRYLVKRTGEKVFLECVQDMDHENMFWYRQDPGLGLRLIYFSYDVKMKEKGDIPEGYSVSREKKERFSLILESASTNQTSMYLCASSFGGLSGANVLTFGAGSRLTVL.

As DNA, the CDR3 is TGTGCCAGCACCTGGGGGGGCGGGAGCACTGAAGCTTTCTTT. Translation: CASTWGGGSTEAFF. The chain is built from TRBV12-3 or TRBV12-4 and TRBJ1-1; D might be TRBD1 (6 bases). Trimming cost V 7 bases and J 4 bases, with 16 bases left between them. This CDR3 comprises 14 residues.

This clonotype was recorded at least ten times. A read error may produce the germline difference seen at one junction end. The rearrangement links TRBV30 to TRBJ1-2; perhaps TRBD1 as D (6 bases). The CDR3 is made up of 10 amino acids. Germline assignment: CDR1 GTSNPN and CDR2 SVGIG (reference sequence). The CDR3 spells CAWRTGDIHF. In DNA, the CDR3 is TGTGCCTGGAGGACAGGCGACATTCACTTC.

This clonotype came up many times. The genes are TRBV7-9 and TRBJ1-1; a weak D match, TRBD1 (6 bases). The CDR3 loop spans 14 amino acids. The V end lost 4 bases, the J end lost 0 bases, and 9 bases lay between the germline ends. CDR1 and CDR2 (germline): SEHNR, FQNEAQ (reference sequence). The CDR3, as DNA: TGTGCCAGCAGCTCCAGGGGCATGAACACTGAAGCTTTCTTT. Translating it yields CASSSRGMNTEAFF. The whole variable domain, filled in from reference TRBV7-9 and TRBJ1-1, reads DTGVSQNPRHKITKRGQNVTFRCDPISEHNRLYWYRQTLGQGPEFLTYFQNEAQLEKSRLLSDRFSAERPKGSFSTLEIQRTEQGDSAMYLCASSSRGMNTEAFFGQGTRLTVV.

As for this clonotype: This could be a read error, since a much larger clone is one nucleotide away. The rearrangement uses TRBV27 and TRBJ2-7; the D is unclear. This CDR3 region has 14 residues. Germline CDR1 reads MNHEY; CDR2 reads SMNVEV (reference sequence). V gave up 8 bases and J gave up 3 bases, with 17 bases separating them. The CDR3 loop is CASPDRDRDYEQYF. The DNA of the CDR3 is TGTGCCAGCCCGGATCGTGATAGGGACTACGAGCAGTACTTC.